This T cell receptor (beta chain) was sequenced during a study of blood T cell repertoires in COVID-19. Across the whole study: There were acute and convalescent COVID-19 samples, and they came from the United States, Italy and Spain. Nucleic acid was either cDNA or gDNA, and it came from T cells, B-cell-depleted T cells, or PBMCs.

Germline values: CDR1 GTSNPN, CDR2 SVGIG (reference sequence). Trimming stripped 5 bases from V and 3 bases from J, with 11 bases between. This CDR3 is built from 13 residues. Original analysis: Reference gene primers were amplified, and this amplification served to estimate nucleated cell counts. The assay was immunoSEQ multiplex PCR, and TCRdb's table has in-frame clones only and misses some. The DNA was the basis for D and trimming; V, J and clone size are from that table. The data hold under 250,000 clones, with 89% observed a single time. The V gene is TRBV30, the J gene TRBJ1-3; weak D call: TRBD1 (5 bases). The sequence was collected from a man in his sixties who had recovered from COVID-19. Material for sequencing was peripheral blood. The CDR3 here is CAWSIGGGNTIYF. The CDR3 bases are TGTGCCTGGTCGATCGGGGGTGGAAACACCATATATTTT.